A selection of T cell receptor beta chains follows, all from one sample in a study of technical replicates of blood from a handful of donors. TCRdb's table, derived via immunoSEQ multiplex PCR, lists solely in-frame clones and lacks some. The table has 80,000 to 90,000 clones, around 94% seen once. The sequenced sample consisted of T cells isolated from PBMCs. These receptors were obtained from a human donor in good health. Each CDR3 is given with its conserved first and last residue. The order of the fields is J gene, clone size, V gene, D gene, CDR3 length, CDR3 DNA, CDR3 protein. D genes are given only for firm matches. The size entry is marked missing in some rows and otherwise reads once, few, many or a size class.

TRBJ1-2 - TRBV7-9 TRBD1 13 TGTGCCAGCAGCCAGGGGGCGCGCTATGGCTACACCTTC CASSQGARYGYTF
TRBJ1-2 - TRBV7-9 - 11 TGTGCCAGCAGCCCGGAGGTTGGCTACACCTTC CASSPEVGYTF
TRBJ2-1 - TRBV25-1 TRBD1 15 TGTGCCAGCAGTGCGACACTGACAGGGAACAATGAGCAGTTCTTC CASSATLTGNNEQFF
TRBJ1-1 few TRBV5-1 TRBD1 16 TGCGCCAGCAGCTCCACCGGGACAGGGGTATACACTGAAGCTTTCTTT CASSSTGTGVYTEAFF
TRBJ2-1 - TRBV6-5 TRBD1 14 TGTGCCAGCAGCGCGACAGGGTGGAAGAATGAGCAGTTCTTC CASSATGWKNEQFF
TRBJ2-7 - TRBV5-1 TRBD1 14 TGCGCCAGCAGCTTGGGACAGGGCCGCTACGAGCAGTACTTC CASSLGQGRYEQYF
TRBJ2-5 - TRBV5-1 - 16 TGCGCCAGCAGCTTGACGAGGGTAGATGCCCAAGAGACCCAGTACTTC CASSLTRVDAQETQYF
TRBJ2-7 - TRBV9 - 13 TGTGCCAGCAGCGCTTCACAGGGCTACGAGCAGTACTTC CASSASQGYEQYF
TRBJ2-3 - TRBV10-1 TRBD2 13 TGCGCCACTGCCGGGACTAGCGGGCTTGCGCAGTATTTT CATAGTSGLAQYF
TRBJ2-6 - TRBV5-6 TRBD1 18 TGTGCCAGCAGAAAGGGACAGGGGGCCTTTTCTGGGGCCAACGTCCTGACTTTC CASRKGQGAFSGANVLTF
TRBJ2-7 - TRBV7-9 - 16 TGTGCCAGCAGCTTGGCGGCAGGGGAGCTAGGAAACGAGCAGTACTTC CASSLAAGELGNEQYF
TRBJ1-1 - TRBV30 - 15 TGTGCCTGGACCCGCGGGGGGGGGCGCGAAACTGAAGCTTTCTTT CAWTRGGGRETEAFF
TRBJ2-7 - TRBV13 - 14 TGTGCCAGCAGCTCCGGGACTTTTACCTACGAGCAGTACTTC CASSSGTFTYEQYF
TRBJ2-5 - TRBV7-6 - 15 TGTGCCAGCAGCTCGCAGGTGGCGGGGTTGGAGACCCAGTACTTC CASSSQVAGLETQYF
TRBJ1-1 - TRBV18 - 13 TGTGCCAGCTCACCACCGAGGCCAGTTGAAGCTTTCTTT CASSPPRPVEAFF
TRBJ2-7 - TRBV4-1 - 17 TGCGCCAGCAGCCAAGCTACTCTCGGACAGTTCTCCTACGAGCAGTACTTC CASSQATLGQFSYEQYF
TRBJ2-3 - TRBV14 TRBD2 19 TGTGCCAGCAGCAAAGCAGTAGCGGGAGGGCCAGGAAACACAGATACGCAGTATTTT CASSKAVAGGPGNTDTQYF
TRBJ2-2 - TRBV13 TRBD2 17 TGTGCCAGCAGCTTATCCGGGACTAGCGGCCCTATTGGGGAGCTGTTTTTT CASSLSGTSGPIGELFF
TRBJ2-3 - TRBV5-6 TRBD2 16 TGTGCCAGCAGCCCTCGGCGGGAGGGGACTCCAGATACGCAGTATTTT CASSPRREGTPDTQYF
TRBJ2-5 - TRBV13 - 12 TGTGCCAGCAGCCCGGGGTGGGAGACCCAGTACTTC CASSPGWETQYF
TRBJ2-3 - TRBV27 - 14 TGTGCCAGCACATCCGGGGGTAGCACAGATACGCAGTATTTT CASTSGGSTDTQYF
TRBJ2-2 - TRBV9 TRBD1 16 TGTGCCAGCAGCGCTAGACGGGACAGACTCACCGGGGAGCTGTTTTTT CASSARRDRLTGELFF
TRBJ2-7 - TRBV18 TRBD2 15 TGTGCCAGCTCACCACTCCTAGCGGGGAGGAACGAGCAGTACTTC CASSPLLAGRNEQYF
TRBJ2-7 - TRBV5-1 TRBD1 16 TGCGCCAGCAGCTTGAAACCGGGACAGGGCGGGGGCGAGCAGTACTTC CASSLKPGQGGGEQYF
TRBJ2-2 - TRBV6-1 - 15 TGTGCCAGCAGTGAAGCCTGGGGGCGACCCGGGGAGCTGTTTTTT CASSEAWGRPGELFF
TRBJ2-7 - TRBV19 TRBD1 12 TGTGCCAGTAGAGACAGGGGCTACGAGCAGTACTTC CASRDRGYEQYF
TRBJ1-5 - TRBV25-1 TRBD1 13 TGTGCCAGCAGGGGGACAGGCTCCCCTCCCCAGCATTTT CASRGTGSPPQHF
TRBJ2-2 few TRBV28 - 14 TGTGCCAGCAGTTCGCGCCGAGCACCCGGGGAGCTGTTTTTT CASSSRRAPGELFF